This TCR beta chain was obtained from a study of PD-1 blockade in classical Hodgkin lymphoma. Every patient had relapsed following autologous stem cell transplantation, and cohorts differed in brentuximab vedotin exposure. Assay used: immunoSEQ multiplex PCR; TCRdb lists only in-frame clones, some missing. The sample contains roughly 70,000 clones, 65% to 75% of which appear only once. Germline CDR1 reads MGHRA; CDR2 reads YSYEKL. CDR3 size: 16 residues. J gave up 3 bases and V 0 bases, and 7 bases lay outside the gene matches. This chain connects TRBV4-1 to TRBJ2-7, with 8 nucleotides matching TRBD2. Sequences were derived from peripheral blood mononuclear cells (PBMCs), sampled before the second cycle of nivolumab. The sequence was collected from a human donor with classical Hodgkin lymphoma. The CDR3 DNA reads TGCGCCAGCAGCCAAGATTGGCCCGGGGGGGGCTACGAGCAGTACTTC. Translated, it gives CASSQDWPGGGYEQYF.